These 32 T cell receptor beta chains were all obtained from the same sample, sequenced in a study of vaccination and CD4 T cells after COVID-19. Which antigens these TCRs recognize remains unknown. The Oncomine TCR Beta short-read assay was applied to DNA of cultured CD4+ T cells. One entry per CDR3 protein results from TCRdb running MiXCR on the PCR reads. This table has several thousand distinct CDR3 sequences, about three quarters appearing once. Treatment specified: approximately 11-day PBMC culture with coronavirus spike peptide pools or control peptides (ViraFEST assay). Those CD4+ T cells from the unexposed donor predate the COVID-19 pandemic (2011-2018). The sample comprised CD4+ T cells from blood, cultured in vitro. The receptors shown here come from a human donor in good health.

The chain employs TRBV20-1 and TRBJ1-1; TRBD1 matches at 7 bases. Trimming at V came to 0 bases and at J to 1 base, leaving 8 bases not matched to a gene. Germline V gene sequence: CDR1 DFQATT, CDR2 SNEGSKA (reference sequence). CDR3 length: 16 residues. CDR3 loop: CSARDRGDRWNTEAFF. For the CDR3, the DNA is TGCAGTGCTAGAGATCGGGGGGACAGATGGAACACTGAAGCTTTCTTT.

This clonotype was seen a handful of times. The rearrangement joins TRBV2 to TRBJ1-2, with a tentative D call TRBD1 (6 bases). CDR1 SNHLY and CDR2 FYNNEI come from the germline V gene. CDR3 size: 15 residues. Trimming cost V 7 bases and J 8 bases, with 23 bases left between them. CDR3 DNA: TGTGCCAGCAAGCCGGACAGAACCCCGGGGGGGGGCTACACCTTC. This translates into CASKPDRTPGGGYTF.

This clonotype was counted only a few times. The gene calls are TRBV27 and TRBJ1-1; 7 nucleotides line up with TRBD1. The germline V gene has CDR1 MNHEY and CDR2 SMNVEV (reference sequence). J gave up 4 bases and V 5 bases, and 4 bases lay outside the gene matches. The CDR3 extends over 13 amino acids. In nucleotides, the CDR3 is TGTGCCAGCAGTGCACAGGGGTTCACTGAAGCTTTCTTT. Encoded protein: CASSAQGFTEAFF.

The chain carries TRBV7-2 and TRBJ1-3; D remains ambiguous. This CDR3 is 17 amino acids long. The V end lost 4 bases, the J end lost 1 base, and 17 bases lay between the germline ends. Per the germline V gene, CDR1 is SGHTA and CDR2 is FQGNSA. The CDR3 spells CASSSPLGRRSGNTIYF. The CDR3 DNA follows: TGTGCCAGCAGCTCCCCACTGGGCCGGCGATCTGGAAACACCATATATTTT.

This rearrangement joins TRBV12-3 or TRBV12-4 to TRBJ2-7; D gene uncertain. The CDR3 runs to 11 residues. Trimming took off 3 bases at V and 4 bases at J, with 4 bases between the two ends. CDR3 nucleotides: TGTGCCAGCAGTTTTGGTTACGAGCAGTACTTC. This sequence encodes CASSFGYEQYF.

V gene TRBV9 combines with J gene TRBJ2-3; D ambiguous. The CDR3 spans 13 residues. Germline loops: CDR1 SGDLS, CDR2 YYNGEE. V was clipped by 0 bases and J by 4 bases, with 6 bases between them. Here the CDR3 reads CASSVEFSDTQYF. The CDR3 coding sequence is TGTGCCAGCAGCGTAGAATTTTCAGATACGCAGTATTTT.

As for this clonotype: An end of the junction differs from the germline gene, which may be a read error. For the CDR3, the DNA is TGTGCCATCAGTGACCGGACAGGGCTCTATAGCTACACCTTC. Translated: CAISDRTGLYSYTF. This chain uses TRBV10-3 with TRBJ1-2; 8 bases line up with TRBD1. Germline lookup yields CDR1 ENHRY and CDR2 SYGVKD. This CDR3 has 14 amino acids.

CDR3 DNA: TGCAGTGCTCGGGAACTAGCGCCTAGCACAGATACGCAGTATTTT. As protein: CSARELAPSTDTQYF. The chain uses TRBV20-1 and TRBJ2-3; TRBD2 agrees at 7 bases. CDR3 length: 15 amino acids. The V and J ends lost 5 bases and 0 bases, in that order; junction bases with no gene match: 8. The germline gives CDR1 DFQATT, CDR2 SNEGSKA (reference sequence).

The genes are TRBV24-1 and TRBJ2-1, with a tentative D call TRBD2 (7 bases). The CDR3 length is 15 residues. V was pared by 2 bases and J by 7 bases, with 14 bases between. Germline loops: CDR1 KGHDR, CDR2 SFDVKD. CDR3 residues: CATSDSGGAGNEQFF. In nucleotides, the CDR3 is TGTGCCACCAGTGATTCGGGGGGCGCGGGGAATGAGCAGTTCTTC.

The genes are TRBV2 and TRBJ1-6; D uncertain. This CDR3 has 15 residues. Trimming pared 8 bases from V and 7 bases from J, leaving 18 bases between. In germline, CDR1 is SNHLY, CDR2 FYNNEI. Written as DNA, the CDR3 is TGTGCCAGCCGTCGCGCGGGCCTGGCGAATTCACCCCTCCACTTT. Its translation is CASRRAGLANSPLHF.

The chain has TRBV7-2 and TRBJ2-3; maybe TRBD2 (6 bases). V was shortened by 6 bases and J by 6 bases, with 10 bases between the two germline ends. Germline V lookup: CDR1 SGHTA, CDR2 FQGNSA. The CDR3 is made up of 12 amino acids. The CDR3 sequence is CASRFSGDTQYF. CDR3 coding DNA: TGTGCCAGCAGGTTCAGCGGGGATACGCAGTATTTT.

This chain joins TRBV7-6 and TRBJ2-1; D uncertain. Trimming shortened V by 2 bases and J by 4 bases, and 12 bases separated the two germline ends. The CDR3 consists of 15 residues. Germline-derived CDR1 and CDR2 are SGHVS and FNYEAQ. The CDR3 sequence: CASSLPGPPYNEQFF. The DNA for the CDR3 is TGTGCCAGCAGCTTACCGGGTCCTCCTTACAATGAGCAGTTCTTC.

The rearrangement links TRBV10-3 to TRBJ2-1; 9 bases agree with TRBD1. Germline V gene data show CDR1 as ENHRY and CDR2 as SYGVKD. CDR3 length: 12 amino acids. Unmatched junction bases numbered 4, after V lost 9 bases and J lost 7 bases. The CDR3 region is CAIQGARNEQFF. Written as DNA, the CDR3 is TGTGCCATACAGGGGGCTCGAAATGAGCAGTTCTTC.

The J gene is TRBJ2-3, the V gene TRBV24-1, with 7 bases aligning to TRBD1. The germline gives CDR1 KGHDR, CDR2 SFDVKD. This CDR3 comprises 16 residues. Trimming at V came to 3 bases and at J to 3 bases, leaving 8 bases not matched to a gene. This chain's CDR3 is CATSDRTGVATDTQYF. CDR3 bases: TGTGCCACCAGTGATCGCACAGGGGTTGCGACAGATACGCAGTATTTT.

The chain combines TRBV7-2 with TRBJ2-7, with TRBD2 identical over 8 bases. V dropped 4 bases and J dropped 3; count of bases not matched to a gene: 5. CDR1 and CDR2 (germline): SGHTA, FQGNSA. The CDR3 has 14 amino acids. In nucleotides, the CDR3 is TGTGCCAGCAGCTCCGGGGGGGACCGCTACGAGCAGTACTTC. It yields the protein CASSSGGDRYEQYF.

The chain joins TRBV7-9 to TRBJ1-5; no clear D gene. Germline CDR1 and CDR2: SEHNR and FQNEAQ (reference sequence). The CDR3 runs 13 residues. The CDR3 spells CAVGRLSNQPQHF. The CDR3 DNA reads TGTGCGGTGGGGAGGTTAAGTAATCAGCCCCAGCATTTT. Using reference TRBV7-9 and TRBJ1-5 for the parts outside the CDR3, the full variable domain is DTGVSQNPRHKITKRGQNVTFRCDPISEHNRLYWYRQTLGQGPEFLTYFQNEAQLEKSRLLSDRFSAERPKGSFSTLEIQRTEQGDSAMYLCAVGRLSNQPQHFGDGTRLSIL.

V gene TRBV24-1 combines with J gene TRBJ2-3; tentatively, D is TRBD1 or TRBD2 (6 bases each). Germline V gene lookup returns CDR1 KGHDR and CDR2 SFDVKD. The V gene lost 4 bases and the J gene lost 2 bases, with 15 bases spanning the gap. The CDR3 has 16 residues. The CDR3 bases are TGTGCCACCAGTGACCAGATCCCGGGGGCCACAGATACGCAGTATTTT. Translated, it gives CATSDQIPGATDTQYF.

The chain uses TRBV20-1 and TRBJ2-3; no reliable D call. This CDR3 spans 15 amino acids. Trimming stripped 1 base from V and 4 bases from J, with 15 bases between. Germline V gene sequence: CDR1 DFQATT, CDR2 SNEGSKA (reference sequence). Here the CDR3 DNA reads TGCAGTGCTAGAGGTAGCAGTAAAAGGCCAGATACGCAGTATTTT. Its translation: CSARGSSKRPDTQYF.

The rearrangement links TRBV7-9 to TRBJ1-5; D is perhaps TRBD1 (6 bases). This CDR3 region has 19 residues. Germline assignment: CDR1 SEHNR and CDR2 FQNEAQ (reference sequence). Trimming took off 3 bases at V and 0 bases at J, with 21 bases between the two ends. The CDR3 nucleotides read TGTGCCAGCAGCTTCTCCGGACAGCCTGGCCTTTATAGCAATCAGCCCCAGCATTTT. It translates to CASSFSGQPGLYSNQPQHF.

The chain uses TRBV7-2 and TRBJ1-1, with 7 positions matching TRBD1. V was clipped by 6 bases and J by 0 bases; unmatched bases: 7. Per the germline V gene, CDR1 is SGHTA and CDR2 is FQGNSA. The CDR3 consists of 15 residues. CDR3 residues: CASRQRQGMNTEAFF. CDR3 in DNA: TGTGCCAGCAGGCAGAGACAGGGAATGAACACTGAAGCTTTCTTT.

This CDR3 is CSARDSFGGYTEAFF. The CDR3 DNA sequence: TGCAGTGCTAGAGATTCCTTCGGGGGGTACACTGAAGCTTTCTTT. The chain combines TRBV20-1 with TRBJ1-1; tentatively, D is TRBD1 (5 bases). V lost 0 bases and J 3 bases, leaving 14 bases between the germline ends. The CDR3 sequence is 15 residues long. Looked up from germline, CDR1 is DFQATT and CDR2 is SNEGSKA (reference sequence).

CDR3 DNA: TGTGCCAGTAGTATTCAGGGTTTCCCTAGCAATCAGCCCCAGCATTTT. This encodes CASSIQGFPSNQPQHF. The chain joins TRBV19 to TRBJ1-5, with D perhaps TRBD1 (5 bases). V was shortened by 3 bases and J by 0 bases, with 12 bases between the two germline ends. Germline CDR1 and CDR2: LNHDA and SQIVND (reference sequence). CDR3 size: 16 residues.

The J gene is TRBJ1-2, the V gene TRBV12-3 or TRBV12-4; no reliable D call. V was cut by 0 bases and J by 7 bases, with 12 bases left in between. This CDR3 has 14 residues. This chain's CDR3 is CASSLARGKGGYTF. The DNA for the CDR3 is TGTGCCAGCAGTTTAGCGCGGGGTAAGGGTGGCTACACCTTC.

The J gene is TRBJ1-5, the V gene TRBV19; D is perhaps TRBD1 (6 bases). Per germline, CDR1 LNHDA and CDR2 SQIVND (reference sequence). The CDR3 runs to 14 residues. The V and J ends lost 5 bases and 2 bases respectively, with 10 bases between them. The CDR3 sequence: CASSWGQGNQPQHF. CDR3 sequence (DNA): TGTGCCAGTAGTTGGGGGCAGGGCAATCAGCCCCAGCATTTT.

In its sample, this clonotype was seen a few times. CDR3 region: CATSDSQGLDEQFF. The CDR3 DNA is TGTGCCACCAGTGATTCACAGGGCCTCGATGAGCAGTTCTTC. This chain uses TRBV24-1 with TRBJ2-1; possibly TRBD1 for D (6 bases). Deletions cut 2 bases from V and 8 bases from J, with 12 bases between. CDR1 and CDR2 (germline): KGHDR, SFDVKD. The CDR3 runs to 14 residues.

The chain couples TRBV20-1 to TRBJ2-7, with a possible D match to TRBD1 (6 bases). The germline CDR1 and CDR2 sequences are DFQATT and SNEGSKA (reference sequence). The CDR3 extends over 12 amino acids. V was clipped by 3 bases and J by 1 base, with 7 bases between them. The CDR3 is CSARTGSYEQYF. CDR3 nucleotides: TGCAGTGCTAGGACAGGATCCTACGAGCAGTACTTC.

The genes are TRBV15 and TRBJ2-5; no firm D call. Trimming cost V 0 bases and J 5 bases, with 13 bases left between them. The CDR3 extends over 15 amino acids. Germline V gives CDR1 LNHNV, CDR2 YYDKDF (reference sequence). The chain's CDR3 is CATSRDRLGFETQYF. CDR3 nucleotides: TGTGCCACCAGCAGAGATCGGCTAGGTTTTGAGACCCAGTACTTC.

The rearrangement uses TRBV5-1 and TRBJ1-1; the D is unclear. CDR1 SGHRS and CDR2 YFSETQ come from the germline V gene. The CDR3 is made up of 13 amino acids. The V and J ends lost 1 base and 1 base respectively, with 5 bases between them. CDR3 sequence (DNA): TGCGCCAGCAGCTTGTCAGCGAACACTGAAGCTTTCTTT. Its translation is CASSLSANTEAFF.

This clonotype was seen once. The chain combines TRBV20-1 with TRBJ1-5; D gene ambiguous. The CDR3 extends over 14 amino acids. The ends were cut back, 2 bases at V and 4 bases at J, with 12 bases in the middle. Looked up from germline, CDR1 is DFQATT and CDR2 is SNEGSKA (reference sequence). The CDR3 loop reads CSARLPHPNQPQHF. Here the CDR3 DNA reads TGCAGTGCTAGACTTCCACACCCGAATCAGCCCCAGCATTTT.

In its sample, this clonotype was seen a few times. CDR3 DNA: TGTGCCAGCAGTGAAGGGGGCAGGGACACTGAAGCTTTCTTT. This gives the protein CASSEGGRDTEAFF. This chain links TRBV2 with TRBJ1-1, with TRBD1 as a possible D gene (5 bases). The length of the CDR3 is 14 residues. V shed 1 base and J shed 3 bases, with 9 bases lying between them. Germline V lookup: CDR1 SNHLY, CDR2 FYNNEI. The variable domain in full, completed from reference TRBV2 and TRBJ1-1, reads EPEVTQTPSHQVTQMGQEVILRCVPISNHLYFYWYRQILGQKVEFLVSFYNNEISEKSEIFDDQFSVERPDGSNFTLKIRSTKLEDSAMYFCASSEGGRDTEAFFGQGTRLTVV.

The chain has TRBV7-2 and TRBJ1-4; possible D gene TRBD1, 6 bases. Germline V gives CDR1 SGHTA, CDR2 FQGNSA. Trimming cost V 5 bases and J 0 bases, with 28 bases left between them. The CDR3 runs 21 residues. For the CDR3, the DNA is TGTGCCAGCAGCCCAAAAGCCCCTACGCCGGGACACCGAACAACTAATGAAAAACTGTTTTTT. It translates to CASSPKAPTPGHRTTNEKLFF.

This chain joins TRBV20-1 and TRBJ1-4; no clear D gene. This CDR3 is built from 14 residues. Trimming took off 2 bases at V and 0 bases at J, with 7 bases between the two ends. CDR1 is DFQATT and CDR2 is SNEGSKA in the germline V gene (reference sequence). The CDR3 DNA reads as TGCAGTGCTAGACTGGGATCAACTAATGAAAAACTGTTTTTT. This translates into CSARLGSTNEKLFF.